The following is a T cell receptor beta chain sequence with its context. Its antigen remains unknown. The entry originates in a study of cytomegalovirus exposure and HLA in healthy donors. Regarding the study as a whole: The study labeled fewer than 200 TCR beta chains cytomegalovirus-associated.

A multiplex PCR was run with 60 Vbeta primers and 13 Jbeta primers. Some clones are missing from TCRdb's copy, which holds only in-frame ones; the method was immunoSEQ multiplex PCR. This table holds approximately 100,000 clones, 74% found once. CDR1 is LNHNV, CDR2 YYDKDF, per germline (reference sequence). This CDR3 comprises 15 residues. Trimming stripped 5 bases from V and 3 bases from J, with 14 bases between. Sequences were obtained from PBMCs. The chain combines TRBV15 with TRBJ1-5; a weak D match, TRBD1 (6 bases). The receptor's source is a human donor in good health. The CDR3 loop reads CATSARTESNQPQHF. In DNA, the CDR3 is TGTGCCACCAGCGCCCGGACAGAGTCCAATCAGCCCCAGCATTTT.